This entry lists 8 T cell receptor beta chains sequenced from one sample in a study of blood T cells in healthy people across ages. The use of a sample-barcoded 5' primer and a J-beta primer mix characterized a second PCR of about 7 to 12 cycles. One entry per CDR3 protein, called by TCRdb with MiXCR from the 5' RACE reads. The sample has around 1,500,000 distinct CDR3 sequences, about 28% seen once; the top ten hold around 7.7%. The sequencing sample was made of blood. These receptors came from a woman in her thirties in good health.

The V call is TRBV20-1, the J call TRBJ1-3; D remains unclear. The CDR3 extends over 17 amino acids. With 0 bases removed from V and 4 bases from J, the gap between germline ends came to 19 bases. In germline, CDR1 is DFQATT, CDR2 SNEGSKA (reference sequence). The CDR3 coding sequence is TGCAGTGCTAGAGATCAAGTCATTGGTACGGGGGGAAACACCATATATTTT. Protein product: CSARDQVIGTGGNTIYF.

The chain joins TRBV28 to TRBJ2-4, with a possible D match to TRBD1 (6 bases). The better agreement between TRBJ2-7 and the DNA end casts doubt on the J call. The germline V gene encodes CDR1 MDHEN and CDR2 SYDVKM. The CDR3 is 15 residues long. The CDR3 sequence: CASSQPGQSEYEQYF. Written as DNA, the CDR3 is TGTGCCAGCAGTCAGCCAGGACAGAGTGAATACGAGCAGTACTTC.

The J gene is TRBJ2-2, the V gene TRBV7-2, with TRBD2 matching over 7 bases. The germline V gene has CDR1 SGHTA and CDR2 FQGNSA. J gave up 13 bases and V 4 bases, and 12 bases lay outside the gene matches. This CDR3 contains 14 residues. The CDR3 sequence: CASSSLLGAGTLFF. For the CDR3, the DNA is TGTGCCAGCAGCTCCCTTCTAGGAGCGGGAACGCTGTTTTTT.

The chain links TRBV20-1 to TRBJ1-2; D is undetermined. V was trimmed by 4 bases and J by 0 bases, leaving 15 bases between them. Germline CDR1 and CDR2: DFQATT and SNEGSKA (reference sequence). The CDR3 is made up of 15 amino acids. CDR3 nucleotides: TGCAGTGCTAACCCCCCGCGGGGAGCTAACTATGGCTACACCTTC. Its translation: CSANPPRGANYGYTF.

This clonotype has more than one count but fewer than ten. V gene TRBV24-1 combines with J gene TRBJ2-1, with TRBD2 matching 7 bases. Germline CDR1 reads KGHDR; CDR2 reads SFDVKD. The CDR3 totals 12 residues. The trim removed 4 bases at V and 11 bases at J, leaving 4 bases unmatched. For the CDR3, the DNA is TGTGCCACCAGTGACTTAGCGGGCCAGCAGTTCTTC. Protein product: CATSDLAGQQFF.

The chain uses TRBV5-1 and TRBJ2-7; 11 positions agree with TRBD2. The CDR3 is 15 residues long. The trim removed 4 bases at V and 7 bases at J, leaving 10 bases unmatched. Germline CDR1 and CDR2: SGHRS and YFSETQ. The CDR3 DNA follows: TGCGCCAGCAGCCGCAAACTAGCGGGGGCGCTGGAGCAGTACGTC. Its translation is CASSRKLAGALEQYV.

The sample holds many counts of this clonotype. The J gene is TRBJ1-2, the V gene TRBV4-1; TRBD1 agrees at 7 bases. This CDR3 comprises 15 residues. Looked up from germline, CDR1 is MGHRA and CDR2 is YSYEKL. The V gene end was trimmed by 0 bases and the J gene end by 4 bases; junction bases not matched to a gene: 5. CDR3 nucleotides: TGCGCCAGCAGCCAAGATTCGGCAGGGGGCTATGGCTACACCTTC. Protein product: CASSQDSAGGYGYTF.

This clonotype was seen a few times. The gene calls are TRBV7-2 and TRBJ1-1, with a weak D call TRBD1 (5 bases). Per germline, CDR1 SGHTA and CDR2 FQGNSA. V was clipped by 1 base and J by 11 bases, with 17 bases between them. The CDR3 sequence is 14 residues long. DNA for the CDR3: TGTGCCAGCAGCTTAGGGGGCGCGGTTGGGTGGGCTTTCTTT. It specifies CASSLGGAVGWAFF.